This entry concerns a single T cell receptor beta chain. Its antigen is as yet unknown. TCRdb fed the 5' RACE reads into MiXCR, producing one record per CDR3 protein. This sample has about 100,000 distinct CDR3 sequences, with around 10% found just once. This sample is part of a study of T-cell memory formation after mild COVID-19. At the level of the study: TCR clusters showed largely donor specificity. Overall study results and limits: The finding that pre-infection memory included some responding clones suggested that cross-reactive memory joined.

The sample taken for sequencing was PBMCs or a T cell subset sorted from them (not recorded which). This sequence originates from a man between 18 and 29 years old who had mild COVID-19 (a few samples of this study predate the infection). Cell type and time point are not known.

The CDR3: CASSAERGGEPDTQYF. The CDR3 DNA reads TGTGCCAGCAGCGCAGAGCGGGGGGGGGAGCCAGATACGCAGTATTTT. The chain combines TRBV9 with TRBJ2-3; the match to TRBD2 covers 10 bases. Germline values: CDR1 SGDLS, CDR2 YYNGEE. The CDR3 has 16 residues. Germline trimming cut 3 bases from V and 4 bases from J; bases unmatched to any gene: 8.